This TCR beta chain was sequenced for a study of Ad26.COV2.S vaccination and SARS-CoV-2 variants. For the study at large: Donor had been placed in the Ad26.COV2.S arm of the COV1001 trial. Ad26.COV2.S was injected intramuscularly once or twice, 56 days apart.

The treatment here: around 19 received Ad26.COV2.S at low or high dose, single or two shots; roughly 5 received placebo; per-sample allocation not given. At day 63 after the first vaccine or placebo injection, samples were drawn. This CDR3 spans 12 amino acids. The germline CDR1 and CDR2 sequences are MDHEN and SYDVKM. The germline V and J ends were trimmed by 6 bases and 4 bases, with 10 bases remaining between them. Findings of the study overall: Breadth of non-spike TCRs did not differ between vaccinees and placebo recipients.

Here immunoSEQ multiplex PCR was the method, and the copy in TCRdb shows in-frame clones only, minus some. The repertoire holds some 340,000 clones, about 85% seen once, with 2% to 2.5% in the top ten. Turning to this clone: Its antigen is not known.

V gene TRBV28 combines with J gene TRBJ2-7, with D possibly matching TRBD1 (5 bases). Sequenced here: peripheral blood, sampled in a trial of Ad26.COV2.S vaccine versus placebo. The receptor's source is a person between 18 and 60 years old who received the Ad26.COV2.S COVID-19 vaccine or a placebo. CDR3 loop: CASSPDSYEQYF. In nucleotides, the CDR3 is TGTGCCAGCAGCCCTGACAGTTACGAGCAGTACTTC.